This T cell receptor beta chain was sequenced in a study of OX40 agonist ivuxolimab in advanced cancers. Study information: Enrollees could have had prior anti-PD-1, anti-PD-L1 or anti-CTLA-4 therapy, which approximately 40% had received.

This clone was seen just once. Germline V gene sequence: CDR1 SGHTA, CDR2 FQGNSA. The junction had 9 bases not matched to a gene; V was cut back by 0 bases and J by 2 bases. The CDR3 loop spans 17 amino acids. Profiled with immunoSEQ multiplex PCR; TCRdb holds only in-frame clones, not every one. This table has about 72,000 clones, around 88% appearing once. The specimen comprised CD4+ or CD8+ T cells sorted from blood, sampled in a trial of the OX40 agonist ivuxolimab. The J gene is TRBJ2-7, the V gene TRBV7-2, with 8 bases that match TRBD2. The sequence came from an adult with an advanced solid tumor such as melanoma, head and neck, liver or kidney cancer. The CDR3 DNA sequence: TGTGCCAGCAGCTTAGCGCCAAGCGGGGGCGCCACCTACGAGCAGTACTTC. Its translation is CASSLAPSGGATYEQYF.